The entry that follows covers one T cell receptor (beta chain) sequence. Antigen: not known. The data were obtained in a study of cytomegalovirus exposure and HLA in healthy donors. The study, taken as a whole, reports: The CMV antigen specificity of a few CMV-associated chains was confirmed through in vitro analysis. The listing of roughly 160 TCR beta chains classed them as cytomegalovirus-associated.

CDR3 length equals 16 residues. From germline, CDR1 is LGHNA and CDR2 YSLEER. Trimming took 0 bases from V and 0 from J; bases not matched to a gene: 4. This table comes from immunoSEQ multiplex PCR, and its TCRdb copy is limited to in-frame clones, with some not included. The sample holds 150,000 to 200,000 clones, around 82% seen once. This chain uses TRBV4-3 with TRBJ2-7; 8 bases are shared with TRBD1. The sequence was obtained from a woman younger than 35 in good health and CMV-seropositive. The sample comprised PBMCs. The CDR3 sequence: CASSQDSGGNSYEQYF. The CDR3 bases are TGCGCCAGCAGCCAAGACTCAGGGGGCAACTCCTACGAGCAGTACTTC.